This T cell receptor (beta chain) was identified in a study of T-cell memory formation after mild COVID-19. Whole-study findings and limits: Mostly located in CM and EM were contracting CD4+ clones, with contracting CD8+ clones located in EMRA.

The junction had 14 bases not matched to a gene; V was cut back by 4 bases and J by 0 bases. CDR3 length: 19 residues. Germline lookup yields CDR1 SGHTA and CDR2 FQGNSA. One entry per CDR3 protein results from TCRdb running MiXCR on the 5' RACE reads. The repertoire consists of about 400,000 distinct CDR3 sequences, with about a sixth occurring once and the leading ten covering approximately 21%. Comments on this clonotype: Its antigen is unidentified.

The clonotype was recovered from a man aged 18 to 35 who had mild COVID-19 (a few samples of this study predate the infection). Cell type and time point are not known. The chain has TRBV7-2 and TRBJ2-5; 10 nucleotides line up with TRBD2. Sequencing used PBMCs or a T cell subset sorted from them (not recorded which). The DNA of the CDR3 is TGTGCCAGCAGCTGGTTGGCTTCTAGCGGGGGAGTATACCAAGAGACCCAGTACTTC. Translated, it gives CASSWLASSGGVYQETQYF.